This T cell receptor beta chain appears in the sequencing data of a study of blood T cell repertoires in COVID-19 (dated by TCRdb to 2019 to 2021). For context, the study as a whole: Collaborator samples came from the United States, Italy and Spain and covered acute and convalescent phases of COVID-19. Deeply sampled blood TCRbeta repertoires from subjects exposed to, actively infected with, or recovered from COVID-19 were included in the dataset. Sample metadata almost always included a de-identified subject ID, COVID-19 status, age in years and sex. The material from the prospective study consisted of cDNA or gDNA derived from T cells, B-cell-depleted T cells, or PBMCs. A freely available public database, intended as a resource for researchers studying the immune response to SARS-CoV-2, is where the repertoires were released. Samples came from the ongoing ImmuneRACE study (first 160 participants) plus 1,254 subjects from 6 global collaborators. Where HLA class I and class II types were available, the types were taken from metadata supplied by the sample provider, not from assay-based typing. What the research found in general, with its limitations: The quantity of clinical and demographic metadata differed by source and by participant and was supplied without curation.

The immunoSEQ Assay, a bias-controlled multiplex PCR, was used to amplify TCRbeta CDR3 regions from genomic DNA. The study's own analysis went as follows. Nucleated cell counts per sample were estimated from amplification of reference gene primers within the assay. To quantify the absolute abundance of each unique TCRbeta CDR3 rearrangement, sequence reads were collapsed and filtered. For each sample, productive Simpson clonality was calculated as the square root of Simpson's diversity index over productive rearrangements. TCRdb re-hosts the immuneACCESS table, in-frame sequences only. Its copies lack some clones; in the studies checked, an unresolved V gene accounts for under half of them, and the cause for the rest is not known. The DNA was the basis for D and trimming; V, J and clone size are from that table. The sample table lists 200,000 to 300,000 clones, around 84% of them with a count of one. Of the sample, less than 5% falls within the top ten clones.

With regard to this clone: Its antigen is still unknown. Within one base of it there is no much larger clone, and no base qualities were kept.

Each collaborating institution followed its own protocols to collect whole blood in K2EDTA tubes. Collaborator samples were shipped for TCRbeta analysis as frozen whole blood, isolated PBMCs, or DNA extracted from either sample type. CDR1 and CDR2 are read off the germline V gene (reference sequence) as LGHDT and YNNKEL. From the cysteine through the phenylalanine, the CDR3 covers 14 amino acids. Only CDR3 DNA remains: 42 bases, in frame from the first base. Trimming accounts for 4 bases at V and 5 bases at J, while the number of junction bases matched to no gene is 2. The sequence derives from a man aged 55-75 years with acute or convalescent COVID-19. The chain couples TRBV3-1 (or the pseudogene TRBV3-2) to TRBJ1-4, with 9 bases aligning to TRBD1. Input material: peripheral blood. The CDR3: CASSPGQGNEKLFF. The nucleotides are TGTGCCAGCAGCCCGGGACAGGGAAATGAAAAACTGTTTTTT.